One sample yielded the 14 T cell receptor beta chains listed below, sequenced in a study of CD4 and CD8 cells across lung adenocarcinoma regions. From the PCR reads, TCRdb called clonotypes with MiXCR, one entry per CDR3 protein. The sample yields roughly 10,000 distinct CDR3 sequences, approximately 50% seen once. Sequences were obtained from CD8+ T cells from the margin of a lung tumor. Receptors originate from a male donor with lung adenocarcinoma. The CD4 and CD8 labels of this study may be unreliable.

This clonotype is medium-sized within its sample. The chain joins TRBV6-1 to TRBJ2-4; D may be TRBD2 (6 bases). V was cut by 5 bases and J by 5 bases, with 13 bases left in between. The CDR3 length is 14 residues. CDR1 is MNHNS and CDR2 is SASEGT in the germline V gene. CDR3 bases: TGTGCCAGCAGTCGACTGGGCGGGGAAAACATTCAGTACTTC. This encodes CASSRLGGENIQYF.

This clonotype was seen a few times. The CDR3 nucleotides read TGTGCCAGCAGCACGACGGGAAGGAACACTGAAGCTTTCTTT. Translating gives CASSTTGRNTEAFF. The chain combines TRBV6-5 with TRBJ1-1; no clear D gene. The CDR3 covers 14 residues. V was shortened by 6 bases and J by 1 base, with 12 bases between the two germline ends. CDR1 MNHEY and CDR2 SVGAGI come from the germline V gene.

V is TRBV6-1 and J is TRBJ1-1, with D maybe TRBD1 (5 bases). This CDR3 spans 17 amino acids. Germline-derived CDR1 and CDR2 are MNHNS and SASEGT. V was clipped by 0 bases and J by 2 bases, with 16 bases between them. CDR3 bases: TGTGCCAGCAGTGAAGCGCTTCGGGGGTTCGACAACACTGAAGCTTTCTTT. Its protein product is CASSEALRGFDNTEAFF.

Regarding this clonotype: A read error may produce the germline difference seen at one junction end. The rearrangement uses TRBV6-1 and TRBJ2-4; D call uncertain. The germline V gene encodes CDR1 MNHNS and CDR2 SASEGT. CDR3 length: 14 amino acids. The CDR3 is CASSRMGATNTQYF. CDR3 bases: TGTGCCAGCAGCCGGATGGGCGCCACAAACACGCAGTATTTC.

Concerning this clonotype: One end of the junction fails to match germline, which may point to a read error. The chain has TRBV5-8 and TRBJ2-3; 11 bases agree with TRBD2. The CDR3 sequence is 14 residues long. CDR1 is SGHTS and CDR2 is YDEGEE in the germline V gene. This chain's CDR3 is CASSYSGGAGAQYF. The CDR3, as DNA: TGTGCCAGCAGCTATAGCGGGGGGGCGGGTGCGCAGTACTTT. Together with reference TRBV5-8 and TRBJ2-3, the CDR3 gives the full variable domain: EAGVTQSPTHLIKTRGQQATLRCSPISGHTSVYWYQQALGLGLQFLLWYDEGEERNRGNFPPRFSGRQFPNYSSELNVNALELEDSALYLCASSYSGGAGAQYFGPGTRLTVL.

The chain couples TRBV11-2 to TRBJ2-4; TRBD2 is a possible D gene (5 bases). The germline V and J ends were trimmed by 5 bases and 13 bases, with 30 bases remaining between them. Germline loops: CDR1 SGHAT, CDR2 FQNNGV. This CDR3 is built from 17 residues. Here the CDR3 reads CASSRGTGRGAKNTQYF. The CDR3 DNA follows: TGTGCCAGCAGCCGCGGCACGGGCCGGGGAGCCAAAAACACGCAGTACTTC.

The chain carries TRBV30 and TRBJ2-3, with TRBD2 identical over 9 bases. V shed 3 bases, J shed 2 bases, and the junction held 6 bases outside the gene matches. The CDR3 is 15 amino acids. CDR1 is GTSNPN and CDR2 is SVGIG in the germline V gene (reference sequence). CDR3 loop: CAWSFSGGPTDTQYF. As DNA, the CDR3 is TGTGCCTGGAGCTTTAGCGGGGGCCCCACAGATACGCAGTATTTT.

Worth noting for this clonotype: A read error may produce the germline difference seen at one junction end. The chain has TRBV20-1 and TRBJ2-4; D possibly matches TRBD1 or TRBD2 (6 bases each). The CDR3 length is 15 residues. Germline V CDR1 and CDR2: DFQATT, SNEGSKA (reference sequence). The CDR3 bases are TGTAGTGCGGGCGTGGGGGGCGGAGCCCAAGACACCCAGTACTTC. This translates into CSAGVGGGAQDTQYF.

The genes are TRBV27 and TRBJ2-1, with TRBD1 identical over 9 bases. This CDR3 spans 16 amino acids. V was pared by 8 bases and J by 8 bases, with 16 bases of the junction left unmatched. The germline V gene has CDR1 MNHEY and CDR2 SMNVEV (reference sequence). CDR3 residues: CASSRTGVFFSDEQFF. DNA of the CDR3: TGTGCCAGCTCCCGGACAGGGGTCTTTTTTTCGGATGAGCAGTTCTTC.

This clonotype has a single count. Mismatch with germline at one junction end may stem from a read error. The chain links TRBV12-3 or TRBV12-4 to TRBJ2-1; perhaps D is TRBD1 or TRBD2 (6 bases each). The CDR3 is 16 amino acids. The CDR3 region has the DNA TGTGCCAGCAGTAACCCGGGGGCAGGGCGAATCAATGCGCAGTTCTTT. The encoded protein is CASSNPGAGRINAQFF.

Concerning this clonotype: The germline gene is not matched at one end of the junction; a read error may be the cause. This sequence joins TRBV12-3 or TRBV12-4 and TRBJ2-3; D call uncertain. CDR3 length: 12 residues. The CDR3 region has the DNA TGTGCCAGGGGCCGTCACCGAGATACCCAGTACTTT. Translating it yields CARGRHRDTQYF.

This rearrangement joins TRBV18 to TRBJ2-1, with D perhaps assigned TRBD1 or TRBD2 (5 bases each). Looked up from germline, CDR1 is KGHSH and CDR2 is LQKENI. The CDR3 consists of 14 residues. V lost 3 bases to trimming and J lost 5 bases, with 11 bases between them. CDR3 in DNA: TGTGCCAGCTCACCCGGGACGAATAACAATGAGCAGTTCTTC. Amino acids: CASSPGTNNNEQFF.

The chain uses TRBV7-3 and TRBJ1-3; D is unclear. This CDR3 has 14 amino acids. V lost 5 bases, J lost 8 bases, and 16 bases lay in between. CDR1 and CDR2 from the germline V gene are SGHTA and FQGTGA. The CDR3 reads CASSPFPGSDTIYF. The CDR3 DNA reads TGTGCCAGCAGCCCCTTTCCGGGGTCAGACACCATATATTTT.

The chain couples TRBV12-3 or TRBV12-4 to TRBJ2-1; the D gene is possibly TRBD2 (6 bases). Trimming took 1 base from V and 5 from J, leaving 9 bases between them. CDR3 length: 14 residues. CDR3 region: CASSLDGGNNEQFF. The CDR3 DNA reads TGTGCCAGCAGTTTAGACGGAGGGAACAATGAGCAGTTCTTC.